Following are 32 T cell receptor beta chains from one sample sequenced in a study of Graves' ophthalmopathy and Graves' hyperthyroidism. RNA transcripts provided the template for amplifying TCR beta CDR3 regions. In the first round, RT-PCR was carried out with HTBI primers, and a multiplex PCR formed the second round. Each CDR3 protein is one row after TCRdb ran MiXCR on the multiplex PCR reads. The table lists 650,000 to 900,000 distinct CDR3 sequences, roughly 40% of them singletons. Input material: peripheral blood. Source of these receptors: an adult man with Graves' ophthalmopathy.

CDR3 protein: CSSQGTGGGQETQYF. CDR3 in DNA: TGCAGCAGCCAAGGGACAGGGGGCGGCCAAGAGACCCAGTACTTC. The rearrangement links TRBV29-1 to TRBJ2-5; 12 bases agree with TRBD1. V shed 8 bases and J 1 base; nucleotides not matched to a gene: 8. Germline V CDR1 and CDR2: SQVTM, ANQGSEA. This CDR3 region has 15 residues.

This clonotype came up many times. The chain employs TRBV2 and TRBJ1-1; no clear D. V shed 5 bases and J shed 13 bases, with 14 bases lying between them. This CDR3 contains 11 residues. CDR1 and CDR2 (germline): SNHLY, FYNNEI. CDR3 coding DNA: TGTGCCAGCAGTTTTGGAGCCCACGGTTTCTTT. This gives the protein CASSFGAHGFF.

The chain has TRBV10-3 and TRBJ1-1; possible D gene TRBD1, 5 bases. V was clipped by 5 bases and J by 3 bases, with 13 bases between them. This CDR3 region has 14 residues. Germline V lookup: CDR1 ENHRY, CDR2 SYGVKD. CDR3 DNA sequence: TGTGCCATCAGTTCCACCCGACAGTACACTGAAGCTTTCTTT. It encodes CAISSTRQYTEAFF.

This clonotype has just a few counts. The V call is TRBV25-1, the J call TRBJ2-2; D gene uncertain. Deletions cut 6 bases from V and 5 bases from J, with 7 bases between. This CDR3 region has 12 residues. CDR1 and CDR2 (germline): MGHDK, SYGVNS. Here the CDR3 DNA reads TGTGCCAGCAGCCAACAAACCGGGGAGCTGTTTTTT. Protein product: CASSQQTGELFF. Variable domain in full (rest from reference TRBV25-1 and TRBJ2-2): EADIYQTPRYLVIGTGKKITLECSQTMGHDKMYWYQQDPGMELHLIHYSYGVNSTEKGDLSSESTVSRIRTEHFPLTLESARPSHTSQYLCASSQQTGELFFGEGSRLTVL.

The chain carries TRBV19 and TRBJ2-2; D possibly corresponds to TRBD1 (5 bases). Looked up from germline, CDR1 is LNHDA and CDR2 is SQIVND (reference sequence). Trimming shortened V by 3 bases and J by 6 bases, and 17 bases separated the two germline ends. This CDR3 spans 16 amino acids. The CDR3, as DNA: TGTGCCAGTAGTATTCAAGCAGGGCGGTCCGCCGGGGAGCTGTTTTTT. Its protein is CASSIQAGRSAGELFF.

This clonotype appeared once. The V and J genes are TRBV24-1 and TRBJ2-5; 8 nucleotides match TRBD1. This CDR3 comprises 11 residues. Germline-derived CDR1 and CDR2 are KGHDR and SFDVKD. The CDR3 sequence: CASGQGQTQYF. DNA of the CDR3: TGTGCTAGCGGACAGGGTCAGACCCAGTACTTC.

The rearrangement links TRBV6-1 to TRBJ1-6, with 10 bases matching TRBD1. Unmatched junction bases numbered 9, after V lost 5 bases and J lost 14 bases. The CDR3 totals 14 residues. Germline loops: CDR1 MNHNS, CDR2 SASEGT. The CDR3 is CASSWGTGAGALHF. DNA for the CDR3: TGTGCCAGCAGTTGGGGGACAGGGGCTGGGGCCCTCCACTTT.

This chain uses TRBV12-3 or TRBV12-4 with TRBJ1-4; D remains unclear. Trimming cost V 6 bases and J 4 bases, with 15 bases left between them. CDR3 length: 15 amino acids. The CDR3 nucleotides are TGTGCCAGCAGCCTAACCACTCGGAGTAATGAAAAACTGTTTTTT. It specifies CASSLTTRSNEKLFF.

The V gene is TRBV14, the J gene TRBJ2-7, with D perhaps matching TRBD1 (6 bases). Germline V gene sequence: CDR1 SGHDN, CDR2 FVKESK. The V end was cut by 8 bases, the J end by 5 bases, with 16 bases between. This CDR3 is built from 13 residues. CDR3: CASLPGDLDEQYF. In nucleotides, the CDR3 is TGTGCCAGCTTACCAGGGGACCTGGACGAGCAGTACTTC.

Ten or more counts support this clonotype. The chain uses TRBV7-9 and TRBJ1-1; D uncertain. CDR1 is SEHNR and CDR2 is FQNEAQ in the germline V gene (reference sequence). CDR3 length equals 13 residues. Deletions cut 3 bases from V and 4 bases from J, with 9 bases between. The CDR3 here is CASSLNGRTEAFF. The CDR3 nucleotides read TGTGCCAGCAGCTTGAACGGCCGCACTGAAGCTTTCTTT. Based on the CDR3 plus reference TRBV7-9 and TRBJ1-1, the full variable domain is DTGVSQNPRHKITKRGQNVTFRCDPISEHNRLYWYRQTLGQGPEFLTYFQNEAQLEKSRLLSDRFSAERPKGSFSTLEIQRTEQGDSAMYLCASSLNGRTEAFFGQGTRLTVV.

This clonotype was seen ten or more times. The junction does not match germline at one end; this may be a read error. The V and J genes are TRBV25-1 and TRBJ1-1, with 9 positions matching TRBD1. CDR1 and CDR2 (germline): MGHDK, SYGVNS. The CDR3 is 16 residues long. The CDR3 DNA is TGTGTCAGCGGGACAGGGAGTTTTGGGATGAACACTGAAGCTTTCTTT. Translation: CVSGTGSFGMNTEAFF.

CDR3 region: CASSYDRAWGTGELFF. In DNA, the CDR3 is TGTGCCAGCAGTTACGACAGGGCCTGGGGCACCGGGGAGCTGTTTTTT. The V gene is TRBV12-3 or TRBV12-4, the J gene TRBJ2-2; 7 nucleotides agree with TRBD1. J was trimmed by 4 bases and V by 4 bases; bases with no gene match: 9. There are 16 residues in the CDR3.

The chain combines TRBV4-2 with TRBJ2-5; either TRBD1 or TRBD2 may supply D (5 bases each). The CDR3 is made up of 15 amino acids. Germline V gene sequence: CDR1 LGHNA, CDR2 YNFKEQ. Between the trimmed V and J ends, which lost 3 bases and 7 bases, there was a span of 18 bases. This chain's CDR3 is CASSQAIQVRGTQYF. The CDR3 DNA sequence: TGTGCCAGCAGCCAGGCCATACAGGTCCGGGGGACCCAGTACTTC.

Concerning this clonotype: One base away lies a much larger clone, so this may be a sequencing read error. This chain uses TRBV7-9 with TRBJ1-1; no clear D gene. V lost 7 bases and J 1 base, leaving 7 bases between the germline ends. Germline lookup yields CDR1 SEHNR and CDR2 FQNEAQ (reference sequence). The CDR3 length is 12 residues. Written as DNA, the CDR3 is TGTGCCAGCATGGGGAGGAACACTGAAGCTTTCTTT. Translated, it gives CASMGRNTEAFF.

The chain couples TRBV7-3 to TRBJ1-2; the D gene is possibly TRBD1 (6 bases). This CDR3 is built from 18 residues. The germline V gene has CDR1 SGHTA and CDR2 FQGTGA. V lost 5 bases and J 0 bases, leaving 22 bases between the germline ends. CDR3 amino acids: CASSVSGGDTEANYGYTF. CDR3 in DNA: TGTGCCAGCAGCGTCTCCGGTGGGGACACTGAAGCTAACTATGGCTACACCTTC.

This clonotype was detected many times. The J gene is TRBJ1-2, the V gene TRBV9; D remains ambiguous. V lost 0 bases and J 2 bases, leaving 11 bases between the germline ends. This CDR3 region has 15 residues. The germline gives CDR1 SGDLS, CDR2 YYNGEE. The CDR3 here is CASSVGPDLNYGYTF. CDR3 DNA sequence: TGTGCCAGCAGCGTAGGCCCAGACCTAAACTATGGCTACACCTTC.

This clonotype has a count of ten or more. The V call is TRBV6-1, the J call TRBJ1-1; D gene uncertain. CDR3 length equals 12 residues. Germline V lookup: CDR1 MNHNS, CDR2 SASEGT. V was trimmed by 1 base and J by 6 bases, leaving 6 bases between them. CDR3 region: CASSEVAAEAFF. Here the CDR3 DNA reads TGTGCCAGCAGTGAAGTTGCCGCTGAAGCTTTCTTT.

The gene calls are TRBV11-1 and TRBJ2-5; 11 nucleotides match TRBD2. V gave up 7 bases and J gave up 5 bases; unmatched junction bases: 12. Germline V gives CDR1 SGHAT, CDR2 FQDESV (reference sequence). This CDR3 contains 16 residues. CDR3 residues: CASTLTSGSLWETQYF. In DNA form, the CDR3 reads TGTGCCAGCACCCTAACTAGCGGGAGTCTCTGGGAGACCCAGTACTTC.

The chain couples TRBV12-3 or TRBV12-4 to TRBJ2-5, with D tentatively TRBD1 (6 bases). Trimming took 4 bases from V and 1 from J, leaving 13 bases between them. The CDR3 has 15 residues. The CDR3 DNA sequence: TGTGCCAGCAGTTACGCCGCGGACAGCCAAGAGACCCAGTACTTC. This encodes CASSYAADSQETQYF.

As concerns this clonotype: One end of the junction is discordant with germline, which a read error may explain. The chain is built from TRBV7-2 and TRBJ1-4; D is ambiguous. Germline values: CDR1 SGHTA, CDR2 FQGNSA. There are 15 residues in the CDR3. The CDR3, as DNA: TGCGCCAGCAGCTTAGAAGGCAGGCCAAATGGAAAACTGTTTTTT. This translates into CASSLEGRPNGKLFF.

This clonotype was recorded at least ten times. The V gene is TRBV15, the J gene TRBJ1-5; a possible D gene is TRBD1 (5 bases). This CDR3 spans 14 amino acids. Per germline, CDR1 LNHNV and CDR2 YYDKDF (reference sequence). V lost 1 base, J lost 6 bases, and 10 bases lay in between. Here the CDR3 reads CATSRAGGTQPQHF. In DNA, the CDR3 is TGTGCCACCAGCAGAGCGGGAGGGACTCAGCCCCAGCATTTT.

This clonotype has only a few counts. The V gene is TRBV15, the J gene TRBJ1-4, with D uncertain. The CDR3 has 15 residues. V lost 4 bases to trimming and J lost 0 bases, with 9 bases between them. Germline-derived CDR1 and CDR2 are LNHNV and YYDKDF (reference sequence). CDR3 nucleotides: TGTGCCACCAGCAAATACACGACAACTAATGAAAAACTGTTTTTT. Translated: CATSKYTTTNEKLFF.

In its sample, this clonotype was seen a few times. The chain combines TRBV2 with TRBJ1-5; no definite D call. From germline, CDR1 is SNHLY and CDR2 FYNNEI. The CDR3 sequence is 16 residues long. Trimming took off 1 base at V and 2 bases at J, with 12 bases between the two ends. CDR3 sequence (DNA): TGTGCCAGCAGTGAAGTCGTAGGATTGCGCAATCAGCCCCAGCATTTT. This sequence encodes CASSEVVGLRNQPQHF.

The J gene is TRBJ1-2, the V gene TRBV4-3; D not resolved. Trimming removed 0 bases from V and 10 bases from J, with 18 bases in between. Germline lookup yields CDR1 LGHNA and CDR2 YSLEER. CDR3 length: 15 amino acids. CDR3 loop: CASSQEISSLQSYTF. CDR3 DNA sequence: TGCGCCAGCAGCCAAGAAATCTCCAGTCTACAGTCCTACACCTTC.

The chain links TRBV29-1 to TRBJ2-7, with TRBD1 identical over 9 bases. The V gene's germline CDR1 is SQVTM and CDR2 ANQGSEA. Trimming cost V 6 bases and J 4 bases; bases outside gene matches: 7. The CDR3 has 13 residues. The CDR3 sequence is CSVACGTGYEQYF. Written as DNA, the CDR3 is TGCAGCGTGGCGTGCGGGACAGGGTACGAGCAGTACTTC.

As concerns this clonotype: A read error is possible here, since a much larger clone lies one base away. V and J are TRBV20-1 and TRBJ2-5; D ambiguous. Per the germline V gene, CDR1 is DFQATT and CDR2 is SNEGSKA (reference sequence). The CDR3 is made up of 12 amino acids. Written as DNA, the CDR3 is TGCAGTGCTAGCCAACAGAAAGAGACCCAGCACTTC. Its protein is CSASQQKETQHF.

The CDR3 DNA sequence: TGTGCCAGCAGCCCAGTCAGCAACAATTCACCCCAGCATTTT. Amino acid sequence: CASSPVSNNSPQHF. This chain joins TRBV9 and TRBJ1-5; the D is unclear. The germline V and J ends were trimmed by 4 bases and 10 bases, with 18 bases remaining between them. CDR3 length equals 14 residues. Germline CDR1 reads SGDLS; CDR2 reads YYNGEE.

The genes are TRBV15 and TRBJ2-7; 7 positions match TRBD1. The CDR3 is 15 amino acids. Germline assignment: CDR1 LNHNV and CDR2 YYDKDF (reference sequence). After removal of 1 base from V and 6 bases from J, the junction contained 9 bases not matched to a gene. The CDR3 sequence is CATSRGRQGVREQYF. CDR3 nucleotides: TGTGCCACCAGCAGAGGTAGACAGGGTGTTCGCGAGCAGTACTTC.

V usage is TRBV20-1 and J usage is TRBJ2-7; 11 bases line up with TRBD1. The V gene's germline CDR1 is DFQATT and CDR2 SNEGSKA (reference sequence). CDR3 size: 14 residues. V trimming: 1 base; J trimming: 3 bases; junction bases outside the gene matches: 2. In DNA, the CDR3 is TGCAGTGCTAGAGGGACAGGGGGCAACTACGAGCAGTACTTC. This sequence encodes CSARGTGGNYEQYF.

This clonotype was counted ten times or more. The CDR3 here is CATSRDRDSNEKLFF. In DNA form, the CDR3 reads TGTGCCACCAGCAGAGATAGGGACTCTAATGAAAAACTGTTTTTT. V usage is TRBV15 and J usage is TRBJ1-4; D is perhaps TRBD1 (5 bases). This CDR3 spans 15 amino acids. Per germline, CDR1 LNHNV and CDR2 YYDKDF (reference sequence). Trimming stripped 0 bases from V and 3 bases from J, with 8 bases between. Complete variable domain (other parts from reference TRBV15 and TRBJ1-4): DAMVIQNPRYQVTQFGKPVTLSCSQTLNHNVMYWYQQKSSQAPKLLFHYYDKDFNNEADTPDNFQSRRPNTSFCFLDIRSPGLGDTAMYLCATSRDRDSNEKLFFGSGTQLSVL.

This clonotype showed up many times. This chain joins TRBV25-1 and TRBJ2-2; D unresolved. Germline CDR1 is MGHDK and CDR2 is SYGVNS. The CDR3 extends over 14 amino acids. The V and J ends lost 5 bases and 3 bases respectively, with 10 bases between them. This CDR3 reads CASSLVRYTGELFF. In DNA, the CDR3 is TGTGCCAGCAGTCTTGTCAGATACACCGGGGAGCTGTTTTTT.

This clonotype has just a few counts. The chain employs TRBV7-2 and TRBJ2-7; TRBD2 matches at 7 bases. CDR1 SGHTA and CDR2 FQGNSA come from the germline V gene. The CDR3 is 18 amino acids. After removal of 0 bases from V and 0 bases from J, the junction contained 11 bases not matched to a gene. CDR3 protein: CASSLALPGGQVSYEQYF. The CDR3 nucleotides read TGTGCCAGCAGCTTAGCGTTACCGGGAGGTCAGGTCTCCTACGAGCAGTACTTC.